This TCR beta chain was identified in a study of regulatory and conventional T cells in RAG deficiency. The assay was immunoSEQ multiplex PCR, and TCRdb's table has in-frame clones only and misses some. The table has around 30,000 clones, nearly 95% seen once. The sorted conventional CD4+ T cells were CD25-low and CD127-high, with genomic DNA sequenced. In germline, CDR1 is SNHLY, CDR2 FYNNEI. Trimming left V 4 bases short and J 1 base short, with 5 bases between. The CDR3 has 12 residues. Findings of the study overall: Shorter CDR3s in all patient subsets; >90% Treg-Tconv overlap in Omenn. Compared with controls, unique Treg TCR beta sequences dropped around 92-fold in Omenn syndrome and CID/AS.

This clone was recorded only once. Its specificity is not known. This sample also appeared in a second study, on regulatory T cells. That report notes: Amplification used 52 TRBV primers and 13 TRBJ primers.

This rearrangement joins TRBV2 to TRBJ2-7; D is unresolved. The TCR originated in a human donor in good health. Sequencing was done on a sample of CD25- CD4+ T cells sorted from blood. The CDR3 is CASSVTSYEQYF. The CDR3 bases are TGTGCCAGCAGTGTGACATCCTACGAGCAGTACTTC.